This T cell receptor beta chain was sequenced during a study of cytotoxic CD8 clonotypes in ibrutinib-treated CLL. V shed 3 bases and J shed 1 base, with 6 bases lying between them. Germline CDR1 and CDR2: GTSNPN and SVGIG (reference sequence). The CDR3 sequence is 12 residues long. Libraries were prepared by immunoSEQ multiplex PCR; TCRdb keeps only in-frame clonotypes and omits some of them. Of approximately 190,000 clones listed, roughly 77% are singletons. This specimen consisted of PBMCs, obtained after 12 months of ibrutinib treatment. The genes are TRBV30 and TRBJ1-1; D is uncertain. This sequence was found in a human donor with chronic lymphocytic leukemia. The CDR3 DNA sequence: TGTGCCTGGAGACTCAGGAACACTGAAGCTTTCTTT. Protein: CAWRLRNTEAFF.